These 16 T cell receptor beta chains were sequenced from one sample in a study of T cell changes during pregnancy in multiple sclerosis. The data were produced by immunoSEQ multiplex PCR, yet TCRdb's version contains in-frame clones alone and is incomplete. The sample holds 40,000 to 55,000 clones, about nine tenths seen once. Sequences were derived from CD4+ T cells from peripheral blood mononuclear cells, sampled after pregnancy. All receptors come from a female donor in good health, enrolled as a control in a pregnancy study.

In nucleotides, the CDR3 is TGTGCCAGCAGGCGGACTAGCAGGGGAAATGAGCAGTTCTTC. This translates into CASRRTSRGNEQFF. The rearrangement uses TRBV6-6 and TRBJ2-1; 8 nucleotides line up with TRBD2. Trimming removed 6 bases from V and 7 bases from J; junction bases left unmatched: 8. The CDR3 runs 14 residues. Germline CDR1 is MNHNY and CDR2 is SVGAGI (reference sequence).

CDR3 nucleotide sequence: TGTGCCAGCAAGGGGTTGGTGGACAGGGTATCGACCTACGAGCAGTACTTC. It encodes CASKGLVDRVSTYEQYF. The V gene is TRBV28, the J gene TRBJ2-7; 8 bases agree with TRBD1. CDR1 is MDHEN, CDR2 SYDVKM, per germline. CDR3 length: 17 residues. The trim removed 7 bases at V and 2 bases at J, leaving 16 bases unmatched.

V and J are TRBV6-1 and TRBJ2-4; no definite D call. Germline V gene data show CDR1 as MNHNS and CDR2 as SASEGT. This CDR3 has 15 residues. The V end lost 0 bases, the J end lost 9 bases, and 15 bases lay between the germline ends. CDR3 DNA: TGTGCCAGCAGTGAAGCATCCGGTCCTCGTATCATTCAGTACTTC. It specifies CASSEASGPRIIQYF.

The rearrangement joins TRBV28 to TRBJ2-1, with 7 bases identical to TRBD1. The V gene end was trimmed by 5 bases and the J gene end by 4 bases; junction bases not matched to a gene: 8. This CDR3 has 15 amino acids. Germline CDR1 reads MDHEN; CDR2 reads SYDVKM. The CDR3 sequence is CASSDTGAPYNEQFF. For the CDR3, the DNA is TGTGCCAGCAGTGATACAGGGGCCCCATACAATGAGCAGTTCTTC.

This chain links TRBV19 with TRBJ2-5; D gene uncertain. V was pared by 6 bases and J by 2 bases, with 4 bases between. Germline values: CDR1 LNHDA, CDR2 SQIVND (reference sequence). The CDR3 is 11 amino acids. The DNA of the CDR3 is TGTGCCAGTAGCGTACAAGAGACCCAGTACTTC. Amino acid sequence: CASSVQETQYF.

V is TRBV18 and J is TRBJ2-1, with TRBD1 matching over 10 bases. V dropped 3 bases and J dropped 9; count of bases not matched to a gene: 8. Germline V CDR1 and CDR2: KGHSH, LQKENI. This CDR3 is 15 amino acids long. CDR3 bases: TGTGCCAGCTCACCGGGACAGGGGTCTTGGCTTGAGCAGTTCTTC. Translated: CASSPGQGSWLEQFF. The entire variable domain, with the rest obtained from reference TRBV18 and TRBJ2-1, is as follows: NAGVMQNPRHLVRRRGQEARLRCSPMKGHSHVYWYRQLPEEGLKFMVYLQKENIIDESGMPKERFSAEFPKEGPSILRIQQVVRGDSAAYFCASSPGQGSWLEQFFGPGTRLTVL.

The rearrangement links TRBV11-3 to TRBJ2-1, with 9 bases matching TRBD2. The trim removed 5 bases at V and 5 bases at J, leaving 7 bases unmatched. The CDR3 has 15 residues. Germline CDR1 and CDR2: SGHNT and YENEEA. The CDR3 sequence: CASSELAGLDNEQFF. The CDR3, as DNA: TGTGCCAGCAGCGAACTAGCGGGTTTAGACAATGAGCAGTTCTTC. The whole variable domain, remainder taken from reference TRBV11-3 and TRBJ2-1, is EAGVVQSPRYKIIEKKQPVAFWCNPISGHNTLYWYLQNLGQGPELLIRYENEEAVDDSQLPKDRFSAERLKGVDSTLKIQPAELGDSAVYLCASSELAGLDNEQFFGPGTRLTVL.

The CDR3 region has the DNA TGTGCCTGGAGTGCTGGGCAGAGCTCTGGAAACACCATATATTTT. This codes for CAWSAGQSSGNTIYF. This chain links TRBV30 with TRBJ1-3; D is ambiguous. The CDR3 sequence is 15 residues long. Germline CDR1 and CDR2: GTSNPN and SVGIG (reference sequence). The V and J ends lost 1 base and 0 bases respectively, with 10 bases between them.

CDR3 residues: CASSYSIRGFGNTIYF. Written as DNA, the CDR3 is TGTGCCAGCAGTTACTCGATAAGGGGGTTCGGAAACACCATATATTTT. The V gene is TRBV6-5, the J gene TRBJ1-3; D may be TRBD1 (6 bases). Germline CDR1 and CDR2: MNHEY and SVGAGI. V was clipped by 0 bases and J by 4 bases, with 13 bases between them. This CDR3 region has 16 residues.

The V gene is TRBV5-4, the J gene TRBJ2-6; D may be TRBD1 (5 bases). The length of the CDR3 is 15 residues. Trimming pared 4 bases from V and 0 bases from J, leaving 8 bases between. The germline V gene encodes CDR1 SGHNT and CDR2 YYREEE (reference sequence). CDR3 in DNA: TGTGCCAGCAGCCGACAGAACTCTGGGGCCAACGTCCTGACTTTC. Amino acid sequence: CASSRQNSGANVLTF.

The rearrangement uses TRBV28 and TRBJ2-2; 13 nucleotides align to TRBD2. V trimming: 2 bases; J trimming: 3 bases; junction bases outside the gene matches: 3. Looked up from germline, CDR1 is MDHEN and CDR2 is SYDVKM. The CDR3 has 17 amino acids. Here the CDR3 reads CASSLVLAGGDTGELFF. In DNA form, the CDR3 reads TGTGCCAGCAGTTTAGTACTAGCGGGAGGGGACACCGGGGAGCTGTTTTTT.

V and J are TRBV7-8 and TRBJ1-2; TRBD1 matches at 7 bases. The CDR3 loop spans 14 amino acids. The V gene end was trimmed by 4 bases and the J gene end by 7 bases; junction bases not matched to a gene: 9. Germline V gene lookup returns CDR1 SGHVS and CDR2 FQNEAQ. The CDR3 spells CASSYLTGSRGYTF. DNA of the CDR3: TGTGCCAGCAGCTACTTGACAGGGAGTCGTGGCTACACCTTC.

This clone was seen a single time. This chain connects TRBV9 to TRBJ2-1; 8 bases align to TRBD1. Germline values: CDR1 SGDLS, CDR2 YYNGEE. Trimming took 2 bases from V and 4 from J; bases not matched to a gene: 5. There are 15 residues in the CDR3. This chain's CDR3 is CASSVRTGLYNEQFF. Here the CDR3 DNA reads TGTGCCAGCAGCGTTCGGACAGGGCTATACAATGAGCAGTTCTTC.

This clone was picked up one time. This sequence joins TRBV28 and TRBJ2-1, with 8 bases fitting TRBD2. This CDR3 region has 16 residues. CDR1 and CDR2 (germline): MDHEN, SYDVKM. J was trimmed by 9 bases and V by 5 bases; bases with no gene match: 15. The CDR3: CASSLHEGLAGSEQFF. CDR3 coding DNA: TGTGCCAGCAGTCTCCATGAAGGACTAGCCGGCAGTGAGCAGTTCTTC.

This clone was seen a handful of times. This chain links TRBV29-1 with TRBJ2-5, with TRBD1 identical over 7 bases. CDR1 and CDR2 (germline): SQVTM, ANQGSEA. V trimming: 6 bases; J trimming: 3 bases; junction bases outside the gene matches: 4. The CDR3 has 12 residues. CDR3 coding DNA: TGCAGCGTGTCCGGGACAGAAGAGACCCAGTACTTC. This gives the protein CSVSGTEETQYF.

The rearrangement links TRBV27 to TRBJ1-3, with D unresolved. The germline CDR1 and CDR2 sequences are MNHEY and SMNVEV (reference sequence). The V end lost 3 bases, the J end lost 2 bases, and 8 bases lay between the germline ends. The CDR3 spans 14 residues. The CDR3 loop is CASSFHGAGNTIYF. Written as DNA, the CDR3 is TGTGCCAGCAGTTTTCACGGGGCTGGAAACACCATATATTTT.